These 5 T cell receptor beta chains share one sample of origin, sequenced in a study of blood T cell repertoires in COVID-19. Sequencing used immunoSEQ multiplex PCR; TCRdb keeps in-frame clones, though not all of them. Of some 45,000 clones listed, about 85% were seen once; the top ten hold 25% to 35%. The specimen sequenced was peripheral blood. The receptors were sampled from a woman aged 80 or over with acute or convalescent COVID-19.

The J gene is TRBJ2-1, the V gene TRBV4-2, with TRBD2 identical over 7 bases. The CDR3 runs 14 residues. CDR1 is LGHNA and CDR2 is YNFKEQ in the germline V gene. The V and J ends lost 8 bases and 4 bases, in that order; junction bases with no gene match: 8. CDR3 amino acids: CASGGELGYNEQFF. For the CDR3, the DNA is TGTGCCAGCGGGGGGGAACTGGGATACAATGAGCAGTTCTTC.

This chain uses TRBV2 with TRBJ1-6, with D unresolved. The CDR3 runs to 16 residues. The V and J ends lost 10 bases and 7 bases respectively, with 23 bases between them. The germline gives CDR1 SNHLY, CDR2 FYNNEI. The CDR3 DNA reads TGTGCCACCACTAGTACTGCCCTTCCCTGGAATTCACCCCTCCACTTT. The encoded protein is CATTSTALPWNSPLHF. Drawing the rest from reference TRBV2 and TRBJ1-6, the complete variable domain is EPEVTQTPSHQVTQMGQEVILRCVPISNHLYFYWYRQILGQKVEFLVSFYNNEISEKSEIFDDQFSVERPDGSNFTLKIRSTKLEDSAMYFCATTSTALPWNSPLHFGNGTRLTVT.

The chain joins TRBV15 to TRBJ2-7; 7 bases align to TRBD2. V shed 3 bases and J 6 bases; nucleotides not matched to a gene: 2. Per germline, CDR1 LNHNV and CDR2 YYDKDF (reference sequence). This CDR3 region has 12 residues. The CDR3 DNA follows: TGTGCCACCAGCAGGGCTAGCGGCGAGCAGTACTTC. Translation: CATSRASGEQYF.

The V gene is TRBV5-1, the J gene TRBJ2-2; weak D call: TRBD1 (5 bases). This CDR3 is 19 amino acids long. With 0 bases removed from V and 1 base from J, the gap between germline ends came to 19 bases. The germline V gene encodes CDR1 SGHRS and CDR2 YFSETQ. This CDR3 reads CASSLGQGASTWNTGELFF. Written as DNA, the CDR3 is TGCGCCAGCAGCTTGGGGCAGGGCGCCTCGACTTGGAACACCGGGGAGCTGTTTTTT.

The chain carries TRBV5-6 and TRBJ2-1; 9 nucleotides align to TRBD1. The J segment lost 8 bases and the V segment lost 4 bases, leaving 13 bases of the junction unmatched. CDR3 length equals 16 residues. Germline values: CDR1 SGHDT, CDR2 YYEEEE. CDR3 nucleotides: TGTGCCAGCAGCCTAAAACCGGGACAGGGCCGTCATGAGCAGTTCTTC. Its translation: CASSLKPGQGRHEQFF.